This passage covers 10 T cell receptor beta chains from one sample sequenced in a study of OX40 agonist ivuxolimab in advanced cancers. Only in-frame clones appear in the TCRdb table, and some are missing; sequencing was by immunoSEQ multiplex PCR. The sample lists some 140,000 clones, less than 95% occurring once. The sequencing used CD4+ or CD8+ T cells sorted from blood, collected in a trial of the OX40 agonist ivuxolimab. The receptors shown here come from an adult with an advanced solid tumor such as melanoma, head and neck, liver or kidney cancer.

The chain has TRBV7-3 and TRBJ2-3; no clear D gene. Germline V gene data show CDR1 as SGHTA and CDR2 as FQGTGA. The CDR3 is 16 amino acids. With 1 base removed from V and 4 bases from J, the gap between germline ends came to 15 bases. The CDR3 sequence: CASSLRSVSPADTQYF. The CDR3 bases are TGTGCCAGCAGCTTAAGGAGCGTTTCACCCGCAGATACGCAGTATTTT.

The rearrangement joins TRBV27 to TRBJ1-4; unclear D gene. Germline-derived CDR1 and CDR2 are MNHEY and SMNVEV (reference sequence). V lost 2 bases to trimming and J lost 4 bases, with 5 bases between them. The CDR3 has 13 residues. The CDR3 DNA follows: TGTGCCAGCAGTTTAAGGCGTAATGAAAAACTGTTTTTT. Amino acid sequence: CASSLRRNEKLFF. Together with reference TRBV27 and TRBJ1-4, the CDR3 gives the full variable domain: EAQVTQNPRYLITVTGKKLTVTCSQNMNHEYMSWYRQDPGLGLRQIYYSMNVEVTDKGDVPEGYKVSRKEKRNFPLILESPSPNQTSLYFCASSLRRNEKLFFGSGTQLSVL.

CDR3 loop: CASRAAVRTGELFF. The CDR3 DNA follows: TGTGCCAGCCGCGCGGCTGTCCGCACCGGGGAGCTGTTTTTT. The chain has TRBV19 and TRBJ2-2; D remains ambiguous. Germline lookup yields CDR1 LNHDA and CDR2 SQIVND (reference sequence). Trimming shortened V by 9 bases and J by 4 bases, and 15 bases separated the two germline ends. The CDR3 covers 14 residues.

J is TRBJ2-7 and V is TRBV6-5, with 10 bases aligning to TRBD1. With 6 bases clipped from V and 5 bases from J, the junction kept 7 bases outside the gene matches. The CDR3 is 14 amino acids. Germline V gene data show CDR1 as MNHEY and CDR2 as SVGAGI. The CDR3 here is CASRRPDRGHEQYF. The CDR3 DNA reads TGTGCCAGCAGACGCCCCGACAGGGGGCACGAGCAGTACTTC.

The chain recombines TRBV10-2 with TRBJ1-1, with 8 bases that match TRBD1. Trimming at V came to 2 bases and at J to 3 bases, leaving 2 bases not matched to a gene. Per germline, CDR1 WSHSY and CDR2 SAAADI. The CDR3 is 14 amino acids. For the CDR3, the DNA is TGCGCCAGCAGTGAGACAGGGGGGTACACTGAAGCTTTCTTT. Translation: CASSETGGYTEAFF.

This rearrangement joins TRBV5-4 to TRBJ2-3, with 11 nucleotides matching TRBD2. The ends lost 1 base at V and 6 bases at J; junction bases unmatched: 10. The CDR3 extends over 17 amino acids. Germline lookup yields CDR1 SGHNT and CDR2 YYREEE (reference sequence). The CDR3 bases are TGTGCCAGCAGCTTGCGTATAGCGGGAGGGGGGGTTGATACGCAGTATTTT. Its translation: CASSLRIAGGGVDTQYF.

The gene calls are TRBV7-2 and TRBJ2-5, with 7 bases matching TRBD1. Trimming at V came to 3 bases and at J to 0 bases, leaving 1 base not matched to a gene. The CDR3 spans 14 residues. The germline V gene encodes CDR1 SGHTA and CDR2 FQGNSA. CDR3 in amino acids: CASSLGQYQETQYF. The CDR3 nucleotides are TGTGCCAGCAGCTTGGGACAGTACCAAGAGACCCAGTACTTC.

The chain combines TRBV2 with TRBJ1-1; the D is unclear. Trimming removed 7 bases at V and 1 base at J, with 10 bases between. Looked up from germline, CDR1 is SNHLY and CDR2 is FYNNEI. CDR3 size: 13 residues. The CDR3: CASILNRNTEAFF. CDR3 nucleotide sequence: TGTGCCAGCATTTTAAACAGGAACACTGAAGCTTTCTTT.

The CDR3 bases are TGTGCCAGCAGCGTCTGGGGAAGCTCCTACGAGCAGTACTTC. Amino acid sequence: CASSVWGSSYEQYF. The V gene is TRBV9, the J gene TRBJ2-7; D gene unclear. The CDR3 loop spans 14 amino acids. The V end was cut by 2 bases, the J end by 0 bases, with 9 bases between. CDR1 is SGDLS, CDR2 YYNGEE, per germline.

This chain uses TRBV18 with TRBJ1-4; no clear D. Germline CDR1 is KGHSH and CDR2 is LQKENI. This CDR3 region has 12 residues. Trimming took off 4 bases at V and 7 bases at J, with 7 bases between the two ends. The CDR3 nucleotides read TGTGCCAGCTCACGCCGGATTGAAAAACTGTTTTTT. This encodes CASSRRIEKLFF.